Presented here are 31 T cell receptor beta chains from one specimen sequenced in a study of blood T cell repertoires in COVID-19. This table comes from immunoSEQ multiplex PCR, and its TCRdb copy is limited to in-frame clones, with some not included. The sample lists approximately 150,000 clones, approximately 90% seen once, with roughly 1% in the top ten. Sequencing was done on a sample of peripheral blood. The receptors were gathered from a woman aged 45-59 years with acute or convalescent COVID-19.

This clone was detected once. The V gene is TRBV10-1, the J gene TRBJ1-1; D not certain. Between the trimmed V and J ends, which lost 4 bases and 6 bases, there was a span of 15 bases. CDR1 and CDR2 (germline): WNHNN, SYGVQD (reference sequence). This CDR3 has 14 residues. The CDR3 nucleotides are TGCGCCAGCAGTGGCCCTCGATCCCGGGCTGAAGCTTTCTTT. Its translation is CASSGPRSRAEAFF.

This chain uses TRBV28 with TRBJ1-2; a possible D gene is TRBD1 (6 bases). This CDR3 is built from 15 residues. V lost 5 bases and J lost 4, with 17 bases in between. Per the germline V gene, CDR1 is MDHEN and CDR2 is SYDVKM. The CDR3 region is CASSTQGPPFYGYTF. DNA for the CDR3: TGTGCCAGCAGTACCCAGGGGCCTCCATTCTATGGCTACACCTTC.

This clone was observed once. The V call is TRBV5-4, the J call TRBJ1-2; TRBD1 matches at 11 bases. The CDR3 totals 15 residues. V shed 0 bases, J shed 7 bases, and the junction held 5 bases outside the gene matches. Germline V gene sequence: CDR1 SGHNT, CDR2 YYREEE (reference sequence). CDR3 DNA sequence: TGTGCCAGCAGCTTGGATGGACAGGGGGCACCTGGCTACACCTTC. Its translation is CASSLDGQGAPGYTF.

The chain employs TRBV5-1 and TRBJ2-5; 9 nucleotides line up with TRBD1. The CDR3 sequence is 16 residues long. Looked up from germline, CDR1 is SGHRS and CDR2 is YFSETQ. V dropped 1 base and J dropped 5; count of bases not matched to a gene: 9. The CDR3 nucleotides read TGCGCCAGCAGCTTGTTCCCGGGACAGGGTCTGGAGACCCAGTACTTC. Amino acids: CASSLFPGQGLETQYF.

About this clone: Because the CDR3's place on the DNA is in doubt, the DNA is left out and the CDR3 is given as listed by TCRdb. The V gene is TRBV20-1, the J gene TRBJ1-2; the table's D gene call, TRBD1, was not cross checked with the DNA. Termini included, the CDR3 measures 14 amino acids. Germline V gene lookup returns CDR1 DFQATT and CDR2 SNEGSKA (reference sequence). Here the CDR3 reads CSASSGQGRVGYTF.

The chain has TRBV5-1 and TRBJ1-1; a possible D gene is TRBD1 (6 bases). The CDR3 sequence is 17 residues long. Germline CDR1 and CDR2: SGHRS and YFSETQ. V gave up 0 bases and J gave up 0 bases, with 15 bases separating them. The CDR3 bases are TGCGCCAGCAGCTTGGAAAGGACAGCTACCTTGAACACTGAAGCTTTCTTT. Protein sequence: CASSLERTATLNTEAFF.

The J gene is TRBJ2-3, the V gene TRBV3-1 (or the pseudogene TRBV3-2); 12 bases are shared with TRBD2. Germline lookup yields CDR1 LGHDT and CDR2 YNNKEL (reference sequence). The CDR3 is made up of 17 amino acids. V trimming: 0 bases; J trimming: 7 bases; junction bases outside the gene matches: 8. The CDR3 loop reads CASSQDTRLAGAHTQYF. Written as DNA, the CDR3 is TGTGCCAGCAGCCAAGATACGAGACTAGCGGGAGCCCATACGCAGTATTTT.

V and J are TRBV19 and TRBJ2-3; D ambiguous. Germline lookup yields CDR1 LNHDA and CDR2 SQIVND (reference sequence). The CDR3 totals 14 residues. V was clipped by 6 bases and J by 2 bases, with 12 bases between them. CDR3 coding DNA: TGTGCCAGTAGCGCCGGAGATTACACAGATACGCAGTATTTT. Its protein product is CASSAGDYTDTQYF.

Concerning this clone itself: Other DNA sequences of this sample code for an identical CDR3. The V and J genes are TRBV9 and TRBJ1-1; no definite D call. This CDR3 is built from 13 residues. V was pared by 0 bases and J by 0 bases, with 3 bases between. Germline assignment: CDR1 SGDLS and CDR2 YYNGEE. DNA of the CDR3: TGTGCCAGCAGCGTAGCCATGAACACTGAAGCTTTCTTT. Translating gives CASSVAMNTEAFF.

This clone was seen only once. Written as DNA, the CDR3 is TGTGCCAGCAGCCAGACAGGCCTGGTCTACGAGCAGTACTTC. Its protein product is CASSQTGLVYEQYF. The J gene is TRBJ2-7, the V gene TRBV6-5, with D perhaps matching TRBD1 (6 bases). Germline V gives CDR1 MNHEY, CDR2 SVGAGI. The V and J ends lost 6 bases and 3 bases respectively, with 15 bases between them. The CDR3 extends over 14 amino acids.

The rearrangement uses TRBV28 and TRBJ1-2; D is undetermined. V dropped 6 bases and J dropped 2 bases, with 7 bases sitting between them. Germline CDR1 reads MDHEN; CDR2 reads SYDVKM. The CDR3 contains 12 residues. CDR3: CASRRGNYGYTF. The CDR3, as DNA: TGTGCCAGCAGACGCGGAAACTATGGCTACACCTTC.

This chain links TRBV18 with TRBJ2-3; the D is unclear. Germline lookup yields CDR1 KGHSH and CDR2 LQKENI. The V end was cut by 3 bases, the J end by 2 bases, with 3 bases between. The CDR3 contains 12 residues. The CDR3 sequence: CASSPNTDTQYF. Here the CDR3 DNA reads TGTGCCAGCTCACCCAACACAGATACGCAGTATTTT.

The V call is TRBV30, the J call TRBJ1-4; 7 bases match TRBD1. With V trimmed by 0 bases and J by 3 bases, 1 base remained unmatched. Germline loops: CDR1 GTSNPN, CDR2 SVGIG (reference sequence). This CDR3 spans 14 amino acids. DNA of the CDR3: TGTGCCTGGAGTGTTCAGGGGGCTAATGAAAAACTGTTTTTT. Its translation: CAWSVQGANEKLFF. Full variable domain (rest looked up from reference TRBV30 and TRBJ1-4): SQTIHQWPATLVQPVGSPLSLECTVEGTSNPNLYWYRQAAGRGLQLLFYSVGIGQISSEVPQNLSASRPQDRQFILSSKKLLLSDSGFYLCAWSVQGANEKLFFGSGTQLSVL.

This clone was seen once. The J gene is TRBJ2-1, the V gene TRBV9, with TRBD2 identical over 9 bases. V shed 0 bases and J 3 bases; nucleotides not matched to a gene: 7. CDR3 length: 17 residues. Looked up from germline, CDR1 is SGDLS and CDR2 is YYNGEE. This CDR3 is CASSVVASGTFYNEQFF. DNA of the CDR3: TGTGCCAGCAGCGTAGTTGCTAGCGGGACCTTCTACAATGAGCAGTTCTTC.

This rearrangement joins TRBV7-9 to TRBJ2-7, with a tentative D call TRBD2 (6 bases). Germline V gene lookup returns CDR1 SEHNR and CDR2 FQNEAQ (reference sequence). The CDR3 totals 16 residues. Between the trimmed V and J ends, which lost 6 bases and 1 base, there was a span of 19 bases. CDR3: CASSRVGGLKSYEQYF. CDR3 in DNA: TGTGCCAGCAGTAGGGTCGGGGGACTTAAATCCTACGAGCAGTACTTC. The entire variable domain, with the rest obtained from reference TRBV7-9 and TRBJ2-7, is as follows: DTGVSQNPRHKITKRGQNVTFRCDPISEHNRLYWYRQTLGQGPEFLTYFQNEAQLEKSRLLSDRFSAERPKGSFSTLEIQRTEQGDSAMYLCASSRVGGLKSYEQYFGPGTRLTVT.

The gene calls are TRBV15 and TRBJ1-2; TRBD1 might be the D (6 bases). V lost 0 bases, J lost 6 bases, and 14 bases lay in between. The V gene's germline CDR1 is LNHNV and CDR2 YYDKDF (reference sequence). The CDR3 runs to 15 residues. For the CDR3, the DNA is TGTGCCACCAGCAGAGATCTCACAGGGTCTCATGGCTACACCTTC. The encoded protein is CATSRDLTGSHGYTF.

V and J are TRBV6-6 and TRBJ1-2; 7 bases match TRBD1. The CDR3 covers 15 residues. The V gene's germline CDR1 is MNHNY and CDR2 SVGAGI (reference sequence). The V and J ends lost 0 bases and 6 bases, in that order; junction bases with no gene match: 7. The CDR3 DNA is TGTGCCAGCAGTTACTCCCAAAAGCAGGGGGATGGCTACACCTTC. Translation: CASSYSQKQGDGYTF.

The sample holds one count of this clone. CDR3 in DNA: TGTGCCAGCAGTTTAGACGGAGAAAGTATGTATGGCTACACCTTC. Residues: CASSLDGESMYGYTF. The chain is built from TRBV28 and TRBJ1-2, with D hard to call. CDR1 is MDHEN, CDR2 SYDVKM, per germline. The germline V and J ends were trimmed by 2 bases and 5 bases, with 15 bases remaining between them. This CDR3 comprises 15 residues.

The rearrangement links TRBV6-5 to TRBJ2-7; D possibly corresponds to TRBD2 (6 bases). With 6 bases removed from V and 2 bases from J, the gap between germline ends came to 17 bases. CDR3 length: 15 residues. The germline gives CDR1 MNHEY, CDR2 SVGAGI. CDR3 nucleotide sequence: TGTGCCAGCAGGGGAAGGGCGCGGGATACCTACGAGCAGTACTTC. Its protein is CASRGRARDTYEQYF.

The V and J genes are TRBV9 and TRBJ1-4; D gene ambiguous. This CDR3 has 15 residues. Trimming cost V 0 bases and J 4 bases, with 10 bases left between them. CDR1 and CDR2 from the germline V gene are SGDLS and YYNGEE. CDR3 in amino acids: CASSVDEGGNEKLFF. The CDR3 DNA follows: TGTGCCAGCAGCGTAGATGAGGGAGGTAATGAAAAACTGTTTTTT.

The rearrangement uses TRBV5-1 and TRBJ2-5, with no clear D. This CDR3 spans 12 amino acids. The V end was cut by 0 bases, the J end by 5 bases, with 5 bases between. The V gene's germline CDR1 is SGHRS and CDR2 YFSETQ. CDR3: CASSLVMETQYF. DNA of the CDR3: TGCGCCAGCAGCTTGGTTATGGAGACCCAGTACTTC.

The V call is TRBV10-2, the J call TRBJ2-2, with TRBD2 matching 9 bases. Looked up from germline, CDR1 is WSHSY and CDR2 is SAAADI. The CDR3 contains 18 residues. The V segment lost 3 bases and the J segment 0 bases; nucleotides outside the gene matches: 8. The CDR3 loop reads CASSDGIGLATNTGELFF. The CDR3 DNA reads as TGCGCCAGCAGTGACGGAATCGGACTAGCGACGAACACCGGGGAGCTGTTTTTT.

Concerning this clone: Other DNA sequences in the sample encode the same CDR3. The genes are TRBV6-5 and TRBJ2-1; 10 bases are a match to TRBD2. Germline trimming cut 6 bases from V and 4 bases from J; bases unmatched to any gene: 6. The CDR3 runs 15 residues. In germline, CDR1 is MNHEY, CDR2 SVGAGI. The CDR3 DNA follows: TGTGCCAGCAGCAGGACTAGCGGATCATACAATGAGCAGTTCTTC. Its protein product is CASSRTSGSYNEQFF.

Comments on this clone: The same CDR3 is also encoded by other DNA sequences in this sample. V usage is TRBV7-9 and J usage is TRBJ1-1; D unresolved. Germline V gene lookup returns CDR1 SEHNR and CDR2 FQNEAQ (reference sequence). CDR3 size: 15 residues. With 1 base removed from V and 0 bases from J, the gap between germline ends came to 9 bases. The CDR3 bases are TGTGCCAGCAGCTTAGGAGCAGGAATGAACACTGAAGCTTTCTTT. Protein: CASSLGAGMNTEAFF.

The chain is built from TRBV7-8 and TRBJ2-7; 7 bases agree with TRBD2. V gave up 1 base and J gave up 3 bases; unmatched junction bases: 9. Germline V gene lookup returns CDR1 SGHVS and CDR2 FQNEAQ. This CDR3 region has 16 residues. CDR3 amino acids: CASSLVASSGLYEQYF. DNA for the CDR3: TGTGCCAGCAGCTTAGTGGCGTCTAGCGGTCTCTACGAGCAGTACTTC.

This sequence joins TRBV19 and TRBJ1-2, with 8 bases that match TRBD1. There are 12 residues in the CDR3. The junction had 3 bases not matched to a gene; V was cut back by 10 bases and J by 2 bases. CDR1 is LNHDA, CDR2 SQIVND, per germline (reference sequence). The CDR3 DNA reads as TGTGCCACCCGGACAGGGAACTATGGCTACACCTTC. It encodes CATRTGNYGYTF.

This chain links TRBV6-5 with TRBJ1-4; maybe TRBD1 (5 bases). The CDR3 is 15 amino acids. CDR1 is MNHEY and CDR2 is SVGAGI in the germline V gene. V was clipped by 5 bases and J by 0 bases, with 10 bases between them. The CDR3 nucleotides are TGTGCCAGCAGTAGCAGGGCGACAACTAATGAAAAACTGTTTTTT. Protein sequence: CASSSRATTNEKLFF.

J is TRBJ2-2 and V is TRBV5-4; D remains unclear. The CDR3 has 14 residues. Germline CDR1 reads SGHNT; CDR2 reads YYREEE (reference sequence). The germline V and J ends were trimmed by 2 bases and 1 base, with 6 bases remaining between them. The CDR3 coding sequence is TGTGCCAGCAGCTTTCGGTTGAACACCGGGGAGCTGTTTTTT. It yields the protein CASSFRLNTGELFF.

The V gene is TRBV27, the J gene TRBJ1-2; 7 bases agree with TRBD1. Germline CDR1 and CDR2: MNHEY and SMNVEV (reference sequence). CDR3 length equals 16 residues. V shed 6 bases, J shed 4 bases, and the junction held 14 bases outside the gene matches. The CDR3 DNA reads as TGTGCCAGCAGGCCCGGGACAGCAGCCATGTTCTATGGCTACACCTTC. This translates into CASRPGTAAMFYGYTF.

The CDR3 nucleotides read TGTGCCAGCAATTTCCGAGGAGACACTGAAGCTTTCTTT. Protein sequence: CASNFRGDTEAFF. This chain connects TRBV6-5 to TRBJ1-1; the D is unclear. V was shortened by 7 bases and J by 3 bases, with 12 bases between the two germline ends. The CDR3 is made up of 13 amino acids. Germline V gene lookup returns CDR1 MNHEY and CDR2 SVGAGI.

This clone was found once. The CDR3 reads CASRPYSGNTIYF. The CDR3 bases are TGTGCCAGCAGGCCCTACTCTGGAAACACCATATATTTT. The chain carries TRBV11-2 and TRBJ1-3, with D uncertain. Per the germline V gene, CDR1 is SGHAT and CDR2 is FQNNGV. The ends were cut back, 6 bases at V and 0 bases at J, with 6 bases in the middle. This CDR3 comprises 13 residues.